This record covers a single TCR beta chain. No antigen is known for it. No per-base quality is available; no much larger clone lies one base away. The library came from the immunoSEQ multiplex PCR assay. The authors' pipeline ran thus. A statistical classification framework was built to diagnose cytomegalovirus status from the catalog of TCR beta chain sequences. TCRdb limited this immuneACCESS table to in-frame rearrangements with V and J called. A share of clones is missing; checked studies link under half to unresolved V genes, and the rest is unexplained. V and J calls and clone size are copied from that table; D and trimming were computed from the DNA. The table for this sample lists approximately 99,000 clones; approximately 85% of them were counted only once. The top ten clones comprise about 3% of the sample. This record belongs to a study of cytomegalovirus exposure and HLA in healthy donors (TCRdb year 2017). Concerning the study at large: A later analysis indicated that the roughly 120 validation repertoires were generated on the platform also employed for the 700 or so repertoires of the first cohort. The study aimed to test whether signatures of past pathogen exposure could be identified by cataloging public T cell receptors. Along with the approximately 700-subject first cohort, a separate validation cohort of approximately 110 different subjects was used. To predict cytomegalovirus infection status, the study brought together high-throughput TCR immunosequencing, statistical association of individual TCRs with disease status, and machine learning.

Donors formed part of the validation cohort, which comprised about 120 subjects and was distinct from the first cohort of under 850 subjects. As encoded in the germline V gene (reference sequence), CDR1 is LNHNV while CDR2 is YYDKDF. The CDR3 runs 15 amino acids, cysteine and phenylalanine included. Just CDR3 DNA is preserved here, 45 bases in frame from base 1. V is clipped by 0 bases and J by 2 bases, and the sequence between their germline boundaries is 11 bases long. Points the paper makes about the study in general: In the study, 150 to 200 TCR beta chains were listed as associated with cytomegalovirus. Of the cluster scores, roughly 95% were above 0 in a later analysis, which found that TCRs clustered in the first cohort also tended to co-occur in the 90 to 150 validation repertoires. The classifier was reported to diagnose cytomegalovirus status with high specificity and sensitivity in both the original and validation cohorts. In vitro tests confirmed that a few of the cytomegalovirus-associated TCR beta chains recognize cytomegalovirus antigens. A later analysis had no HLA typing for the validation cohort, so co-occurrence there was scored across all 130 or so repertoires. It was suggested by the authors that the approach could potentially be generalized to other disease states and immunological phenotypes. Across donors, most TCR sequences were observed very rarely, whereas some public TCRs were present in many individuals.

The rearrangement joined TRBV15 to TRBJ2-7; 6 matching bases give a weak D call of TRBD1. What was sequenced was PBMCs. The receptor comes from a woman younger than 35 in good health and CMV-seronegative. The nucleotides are TGTGCCACCAGCAGAGATCAGGGGTCACCCTACGAGCAGTACTTC. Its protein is CATSRDQGSPYEQYF.